This T cell receptor beta chain is drawn from a study of PD-L1 blockade in urothelial cancer. Germline loops: CDR1 MNHEY, CDR2 SMNVEV (reference sequence). The CDR3 covers 11 residues. Sequencing was performed with immunoSEQ multiplex PCR; in TCRdb, only in-frame clones are kept and a portion is missing. The sample yields around 120,000 clones, around 88% seen once. Time point denoted: peripheral blood 6 weeks after treatment start. With respect to this clone: One end of the junction is discordant with germline, which a read error may explain.

The rearrangement links TRBV27 to TRBJ2-7, with D possibly TRBD1 on 5 matching bases. The sequence was obtained from a man aged 55 to 70 with urothelial cancer. Material: PBMCs, obtained around atezolizumab (anti-PD-L1) treatment. This CDR3 reads CASSSAVKGCF. As DNA, the CDR3 is TGTGCCAGCAGTTCGGCAGTGAAGGGGTGCTTC.